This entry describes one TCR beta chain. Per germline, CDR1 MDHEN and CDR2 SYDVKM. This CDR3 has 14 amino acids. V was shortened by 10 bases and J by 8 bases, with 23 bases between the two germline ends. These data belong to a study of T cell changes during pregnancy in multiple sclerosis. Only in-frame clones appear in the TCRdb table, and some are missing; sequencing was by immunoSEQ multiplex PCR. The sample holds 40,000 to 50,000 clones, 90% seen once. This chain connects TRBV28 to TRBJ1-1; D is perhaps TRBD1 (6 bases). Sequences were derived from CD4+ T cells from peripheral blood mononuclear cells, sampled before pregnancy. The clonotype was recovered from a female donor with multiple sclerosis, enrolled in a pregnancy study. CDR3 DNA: TGTGCCATCACTTCCCCACAGGGTTTTCCGGAAGCTTTCTTT. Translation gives CAITSPQGFPEAFF.